The 27 T cell receptor beta chains in this list originate from one sample, sequenced in a study of T cell changes during pregnancy in multiple sclerosis. Sequencing used immunoSEQ multiplex PCR; TCRdb keeps in-frame clones, though not all of them. The sample contains some 80,000 clones, 85% to 95% of which appear only once. Sequencing was performed on CD4+ T cells from peripheral blood mononuclear cells, taken after pregnancy. These receptors originate from a female donor with multiple sclerosis, enrolled in a pregnancy study.

The chain links TRBV5-1 to TRBJ2-3; TRBD2 might be the D (5 bases). The germline V gene has CDR1 SGHRS and CDR2 YFSETQ. The CDR3 covers 14 residues. The V end lost 0 bases, the J end lost 4 bases, and 9 bases lay between the germline ends. The CDR3 is CASSLELASDTQYF. The CDR3 nucleotides are TGCGCCAGCAGCTTGGAGCTAGCCTCAGATACGCAGTATTTT.

The chain joins TRBV5-4 to TRBJ2-1; 7 positions match TRBD2. This CDR3 contains 16 residues. J lost 7 bases, V lost 2 bases, and 12 bases had no gene match. Germline V gene sequence: CDR1 SGHNT, CDR2 YYREEE (reference sequence). CDR3 sequence reads: CASSLVPGGSRNEQFF. As DNA, the CDR3 is TGTGCCAGCAGCTTAGTACCCGGGGGGAGCAGGAATGAGCAGTTCTTC.

The chain employs TRBV29-1 and TRBJ2-7, with 8 nucleotides matching TRBD2. The CDR3 covers 12 residues. The J segment lost 2 bases and the V segment lost 5 bases, leaving 2 bases of the junction unmatched. The V gene's germline CDR1 is SQVTM and CDR2 ANQGSEA. The DNA for the CDR3 is TGCAGCGTTTCTAGCGGGCCCTACGAGCAGTACTTC. As protein: CSVSSGPYEQYF.

This clone showed up just once. This chain joins TRBV2 and TRBJ2-1; 8 bases are shared with TRBD2. The CDR3 totals 13 residues. V trimming: 5 bases; J trimming: 9 bases; junction bases outside the gene matches: 6. The germline CDR1 and CDR2 sequences are SNHLY and FYNNEI. This chain's CDR3 is CASSPGLVGEQFF. CDR3 in DNA: TGTGCCAGCAGTCCGGGACTAGTGGGTGAGCAGTTCTTC.

The chain employs TRBV30 and TRBJ1-2; D might be TRBD1 (6 bases). Germline loops: CDR1 GTSNPN, CDR2 SVGIG (reference sequence). V lost 2 bases and J 8 bases, leaving 21 bases between the germline ends. This CDR3 has 15 amino acids. The CDR3 is CAWSSRGTLSRGYTF. The CDR3, as DNA: TGTGCCTGGAGTTCACGAGGGACACTCTCTCGCGGCTACACCTTC.

The chain combines TRBV28 with TRBJ1-5, with 7 bases lining up with TRBD1. Germline trimming cut 4 bases from V and 3 bases from J; bases unmatched to any gene: 6. The CDR3 has 15 residues. Per germline, CDR1 MDHEN and CDR2 SYDVKM. CDR3 amino acids: CASSSSGTANQPQHF. CDR3 DNA sequence: TGTGCCAGCAGTTCTTCCGGGACAGCCAATCAGCCCCAGCATTTT.

The V and J genes are TRBV2 and TRBJ2-5; weak D call: TRBD2 (5 bases). V was shortened by 8 bases and J by 5 bases, with 18 bases between the two germline ends. Germline loops: CDR1 SNHLY, CDR2 FYNNEI. The CDR3 runs 14 residues. The CDR3 DNA follows: TGTGCCAGCCTGGGCGGCGGGCCCTGGGAGACCCAGTACTTC. It specifies CASLGGGPWETQYF.

The V and J genes are TRBV25-1 and TRBJ2-7; D is perhaps TRBD1 (6 bases). The CDR3 runs to 12 residues. CDR1 MGHDK and CDR2 SYGVNS come from the germline V gene. The V gene lost 7 bases and the J gene lost 2 bases, with 9 bases spanning the gap. The CDR3 DNA reads TGTGCCAGCAAGGGACAACCCTACGAGCAGTACTTC. This translates into CASKGQPYEQYF.

The genes are TRBV18 and TRBJ2-1; no clear D. Per germline, CDR1 KGHSH and CDR2 LQKENI. The CDR3 contains 15 residues. With 6 bases removed from V and 4 bases from J, the gap between germline ends came to 16 bases. The CDR3, as DNA: TGTGCCAGCTCCCCCCTCGTCGGTAGTTACAATGAGCAGTTCTTC. This translates into CASSPLVGSYNEQFF.

This clone appeared a single time. The rearrangement links TRBV7-8 to TRBJ2-7, with 9 bases fitting TRBD2. With 5 bases clipped from V and 7 bases from J, the junction kept 21 bases outside the gene matches. The CDR3 loop spans 18 amino acids. Germline V gene sequence: CDR1 SGHVS, CDR2 FQNEAQ. The CDR3 DNA reads TGTGCCAGCAGCGACCGTAGGGAGCTAGCGGGAAGCTGGATAGAGCAGTACTTC. It codes for CASSDRRELAGSWIEQYF.

The chain recombines TRBV30 with TRBJ1-2; weak D call: TRBD1 (5 bases). Germline CDR1 reads GTSNPN; CDR2 reads SVGIG (reference sequence). Trimming shortened V by 1 base and J by 2 bases, and 11 bases separated the two germline ends. The CDR3 contains 14 residues. CDR3 loop: CAWSGRGSNYGYTF. CDR3 sequence (DNA): TGTGCCTGGAGTGGTAGGGGCTCGAACTATGGCTACACCTTC.

This sequence joins TRBV28 and TRBJ1-4, with D possibly TRBD1 on 6 matching bases. Germline CDR1 is MDHEN and CDR2 is SYDVKM. This CDR3 is built from 15 residues. V lost 2 bases to trimming and J lost 8 bases, with 15 bases between them. The CDR3 reads CASSLRTGSGEKLFF. CDR3 in DNA: TGTGCCAGCAGTTTACGCACAGGGAGTGGCGAAAAACTGTTTTTT. Together with reference TRBV28 and TRBJ1-4, the CDR3 gives the full variable domain: DVKVTQSSRYLVKRTGEKVFLECVQDMDHENMFWYRQDPGLGLRLIYFSYDVKMKEKGDIPEGYSVSREKKERFSLILESASTNQTSMYLCASSLRTGSGEKLFFGSGTQLSVL.

V is TRBV5-4 and J is TRBJ2-5; TRBD2 agrees at 7 bases. The CDR3 has 15 amino acids. Trimming removed 6 bases from V and 7 bases from J; junction bases left unmatched: 15. Germline CDR1 SGHNT, CDR2 YYREEE (reference sequence). CDR3 sequence: CASNGADSASGTQYF. The CDR3 DNA is TGTGCCAGCAACGGGGCGGACTCAGCTAGCGGGACCCAGTACTTC.

The V gene is TRBV28, the J gene TRBJ1-6; unclear D gene. Germline CDR1 is MDHEN and CDR2 is SYDVKM. This CDR3 has 14 amino acids. Trimming removed 5 bases from V and 6 bases from J, with 11 bases in between. The CDR3 reads CASSQSRANSPLHF. In DNA, the CDR3 is TGTGCCAGCAGTCAATCAAGAGCTAATTCACCCCTCCACTTT.

The chain has TRBV6-4 and TRBJ2-2, with TRBD2 as a possible D gene (5 bases). CDR1 and CDR2 from the germline V gene are MRHNA and SNTAGT. CDR3 length: 14 amino acids. Trimming took 0 bases from V and 6 from J, leaving 8 bases between them. CDR3 DNA sequence: TGTGCCAGCAGTGACTCGAGGGCGTCCGGGGAGCTGTTTTTT. Encoded protein: CASSDSRASGELFF.

The count of this clone is one. The chain is built from TRBV29-1 and TRBJ2-7; no definite D call. The CDR3 is 14 residues long. CDR1 and CDR2 (germline): SQVTM, ANQGSEA. V dropped 6 bases and J dropped 6 bases, with 21 bases sitting between them. CDR3 amino acids: CSVGIRVPVSEQYF. Here the CDR3 DNA reads TGCAGCGTAGGAATCCGGGTCCCTGTAAGCGAGCAGTACTTC.

V gene TRBV27 combines with J gene TRBJ1-5; TRBD1 matches at 10 bases. Germline-derived CDR1 and CDR2 are MNHEY and SMNVEV (reference sequence). V dropped 6 bases and J dropped 6; count of bases not matched to a gene: 17. This CDR3 has 18 amino acids. The CDR3 DNA reads as TGTGCCAGCAGCCGCCGGGGACAGGGGTACGACGCGAGTCAGCCCCAGCATTTT. This sequence encodes CASSRRGQGYDASQPQHF.

The CDR3 coding sequence is TGTGCCAGCAGTTTAGACGCATGGGGGGGCCGCTACGAGCAGTACTTC. Its protein is CASSLDAWGGRYEQYF. This chain uses TRBV28 with TRBJ2-7, with D maybe TRBD2 (7 bases). The CDR3 is 16 amino acids. Germline loops: CDR1 MDHEN, CDR2 SYDVKM. The V and J ends lost 2 bases and 3 bases respectively, with 17 bases between them.

The chain is built from TRBV14 and TRBJ2-5, with 10 bases identical to TRBD2. In germline, CDR1 is SGHDN, CDR2 FVKESK. The CDR3 covers 18 residues. After removal of 0 bases from V and 5 bases from J, the junction contained 12 bases not matched to a gene. DNA for the CDR3: TGTGCCAGCAGCCAAGATCAGTCTAGCGGGAGCGTGAGGGAGACCCAGTACTTC. This codes for CASSQDQSSGSVRETQYF.

V usage is TRBV4-2 and J usage is TRBJ2-1; possible D gene TRBD2, 5 bases. Deletions cut 1 base from V and 0 bases from J, with 13 bases between. The CDR3 contains 17 residues. Looked up from germline, CDR1 is LGHNA and CDR2 is YNFKEQ. In DNA form, the CDR3 reads TGTGCCAGCAGCCAAGGGGAAGCGGAGGACTCCTACAATGAGCAGTTCTTC. Translation gives CASSQGEAEDSYNEQFF.

CDR3 DNA: TGCAGCGTTGAAGGCGGCACCTACGAGCAGTACTTC. Its protein product is CSVEGGTYEQYF. The rearrangement uses TRBV29-1 and TRBJ2-7; D gene uncertain. Trimming removed 1 base at V and 2 bases at J, with 6 bases between. This CDR3 has 12 amino acids. CDR1 and CDR2 from the germline V gene are SQVTM and ANQGSEA.

The chain has TRBV15 and TRBJ2-7; 7 bases line up with TRBD2. Trimming cost V 0 bases and J 10 bases; bases outside gene matches: 9. The CDR3 consists of 14 residues. CDR1 and CDR2 from the germline V gene are LNHNV and YYDKDF (reference sequence). CDR3 in amino acids: CATSRDKSGTSQYF. DNA for the CDR3: TGTGCCACCAGCAGAGATAAAAGCGGGACCTCCCAGTACTTC.

This sequence joins TRBV7-6 and TRBJ1-6; D remains unclear. This CDR3 region has 14 residues. CDR1 and CDR2 (germline): SGHVS, FNYEAQ. The V gene lost 2 bases and the J gene lost 10 bases, with 12 bases spanning the gap. The DNA for the CDR3 is TGTGCCAGCAGCTTATCGAGCGATGGGTCACCCCTCCACTTT. Its translation: CASSLSSDGSPLHF. The full variable domain, its missing parts supplied by reference TRBV7-6 and TRBJ1-6, is GAGVSQSPRYKVTKRGQDVALRCDPISGHVSLYWYRQALGQGPEFLTYFNYEAQQDKSGLPNDRFSAERPEGSISTLTIQRTEQRDSAMYRCASSLSSDGSPLHFGNGTRLTVT.

This chain joins TRBV11-2 and TRBJ2-1; 10 nucleotides agree with TRBD2. CDR1 is SGHAT and CDR2 is FQNNGV in the germline V gene. Germline trimming cut 1 base from V and 6 bases from J; bases unmatched to any gene: 12. This CDR3 has 18 amino acids. The CDR3 DNA follows: TGTGCCAGCAGCTTAGTTCGCAGCGGGAGGGCGGTGTCCAATGAGCAGTTCTTC. Protein sequence: CASSLVRSGRAVSNEQFF.

The rearrangement links TRBV29-1 to TRBJ1-4; D remains ambiguous. The germline V gene has CDR1 SQVTM and CDR2 ANQGSEA. Trimming cost V 5 bases and J 0 bases, with 7 bases left between them. The CDR3 has 13 amino acids. In nucleotides, the CDR3 is TGCAGCGTTCGAAGCCCAACTAATGAAAAACTGTTTTTT. Translation gives CSVRSPTNEKLFF.

This chain links TRBV2 with TRBJ2-7; 9 positions agree with TRBD1. V was clipped by 5 bases and J by 5 bases; unmatched bases: 16. The CDR3 runs to 17 residues. Looked up from germline, CDR1 is SNHLY and CDR2 is FYNNEI. CDR3 nucleotide sequence: TGTGCCAGCAGTCTCTTCTCCGGGACAGGGAAAATCAACGAGCAGTACTTC. Its translation: CASSLFSGTGKINEQYF.

This clone was seen just once. This chain links TRBV7-8 with TRBJ2-1; D not certain. Germline CDR1 reads SGHVS; CDR2 reads FQNEAQ. This CDR3 is 11 amino acids long. V shed 5 bases and J shed 4 bases, with 3 bases lying between them. The CDR3 coding sequence is TGTGCCAGCAGCCCATACAATGAGCAGTTCTTC. This sequence encodes CASSPYNEQFF.